Given below is one T cell receptor beta chain in context. The CDR3 consists of 18 residues. Germline trimming cut 3 bases from V and 4 bases from J; bases unmatched to any gene: 12. Looked up from germline, CDR1 is SGHRS and CDR2 is YFSETQ. TCRdb keeps only in-frame clones here, not all; method: immunoSEQ multiplex PCR. The sample lists approximately 150,000 clones; 75% to 90% were seen once. The record originates from a study of blood T cell repertoires in COVID-19. The V gene is TRBV5-1, the J gene TRBJ2-1; 11 bases agree with TRBD2. Sequenced sample: peripheral blood. The sequence came from a man aged 55 to 70 with active or convalescent COVID-19. The CDR3 region is CASSSNLFSGRGYNEQFF. DNA of the CDR3: TGCGCCAGCAGCTCAAACCTTTTTAGCGGGAGGGGATACAATGAGCAGTTCTTC.